This TCR beta chain was documented in a study of stem cell transplantation in POMP-related autoinflammatory disease. Prominent immunodeficiency with autoinflammation defined PRAID. The CDR3 covers 15 residues. Trimming cost V 4 bases and J 7 bases; bases outside gene matches: 7. The germline V gene encodes CDR1 SGHRS and CDR2 YFSETQ. The assay was immunoSEQ multiplex PCR, and TCRdb's table has in-frame clones only and misses some. The sample yields some 68,000 clones, roughly 91% seen once. V and J are TRBV5-1 and TRBJ2-2; 10 bases match TRBD1. This TCR was recovered from a human patient with POMP-related autoinflammation and immune dysregulation (PRAID). Some T cells may trace back to the graft donor. This specimen was CD4+ T cells from PBMCs, taken after stem cell transplantation. The CDR3 region has the DNA TGCGCCAGCAGCAACCGACAGGGGGCTGGCGGGGAGCTGTTTTTT. This codes for CASSNRQGAGGELFF.